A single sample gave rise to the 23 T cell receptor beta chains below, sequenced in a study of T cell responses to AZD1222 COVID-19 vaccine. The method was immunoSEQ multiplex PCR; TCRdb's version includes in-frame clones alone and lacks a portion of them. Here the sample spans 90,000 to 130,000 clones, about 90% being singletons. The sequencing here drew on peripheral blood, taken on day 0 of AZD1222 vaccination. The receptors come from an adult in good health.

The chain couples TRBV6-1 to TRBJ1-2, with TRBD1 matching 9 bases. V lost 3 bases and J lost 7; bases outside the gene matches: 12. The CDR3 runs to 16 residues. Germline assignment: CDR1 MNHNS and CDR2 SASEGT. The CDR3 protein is CASSDGETGGAVGYTF. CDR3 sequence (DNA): TGTGCCAGCAGTGACGGTGAAACAGGGGGCGCGGTTGGCTACACCTTC.

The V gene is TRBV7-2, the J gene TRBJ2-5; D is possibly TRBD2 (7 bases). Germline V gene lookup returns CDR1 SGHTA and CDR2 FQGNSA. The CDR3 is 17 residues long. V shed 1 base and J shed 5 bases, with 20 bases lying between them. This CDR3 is CASSLVFEGGPVETQYF. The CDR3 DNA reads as TGTGCCAGCAGCTTAGTTTTTGAGGGGGGGCCGGTGGAGACCCAGTACTTC.

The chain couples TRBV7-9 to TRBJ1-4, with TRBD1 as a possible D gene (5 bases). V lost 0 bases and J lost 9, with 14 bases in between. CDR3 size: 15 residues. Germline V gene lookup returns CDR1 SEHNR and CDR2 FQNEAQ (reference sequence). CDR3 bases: TGTGCCAGCAGCTTAGCGGCAGGGACGCGGAAAAAACTGTTTTTT. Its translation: CASSLAAGTRKKLFF.

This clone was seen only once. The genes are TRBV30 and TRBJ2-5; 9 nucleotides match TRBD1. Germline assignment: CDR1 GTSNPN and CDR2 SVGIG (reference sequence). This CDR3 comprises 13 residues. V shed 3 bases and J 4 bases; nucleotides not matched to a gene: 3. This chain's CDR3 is CAWRGQGPETQYF. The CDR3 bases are TGTGCCTGGAGGGGACAGGGTCCAGAGACCCAGTACTTC.

CDR3 nucleotides: TGTGCCAGCAGCTTCGAGGGGCGGGCAGATACGCAGTATTTT. Translated: CASSFEGRADTQYF. The chain recombines TRBV7-3 with TRBJ2-3, with D possibly called TRBD1 or TRBD2 (5 bases each). The CDR3 is made up of 14 amino acids. From germline, CDR1 is SGHTA and CDR2 FQGTGA. V was clipped by 3 bases and J by 4 bases, with 11 bases between them.

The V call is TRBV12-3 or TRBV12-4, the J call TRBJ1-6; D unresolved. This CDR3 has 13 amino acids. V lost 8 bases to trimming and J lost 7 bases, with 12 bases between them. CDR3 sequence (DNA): TGTGCCAGCTCTAGAGATGGAAATTCACCCCTCCACTTT. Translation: CASSRDGNSPLHF.

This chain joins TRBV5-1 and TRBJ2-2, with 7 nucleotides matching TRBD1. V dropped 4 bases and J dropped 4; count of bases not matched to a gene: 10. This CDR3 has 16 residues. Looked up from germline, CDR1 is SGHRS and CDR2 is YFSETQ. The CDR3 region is CASSATGAITTGELFF. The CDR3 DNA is TGCGCCAGCAGCGCCACAGGGGCAATTACCACCGGGGAGCTGTTTTTT.

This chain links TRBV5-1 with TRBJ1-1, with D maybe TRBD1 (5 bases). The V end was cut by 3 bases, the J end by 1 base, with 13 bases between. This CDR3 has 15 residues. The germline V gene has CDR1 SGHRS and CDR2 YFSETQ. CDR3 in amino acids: CASSSQVTGNTEAFF. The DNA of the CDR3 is TGCGCCAGCAGCTCCCAGGTTACAGGGAACACTGAAGCTTTCTTT.

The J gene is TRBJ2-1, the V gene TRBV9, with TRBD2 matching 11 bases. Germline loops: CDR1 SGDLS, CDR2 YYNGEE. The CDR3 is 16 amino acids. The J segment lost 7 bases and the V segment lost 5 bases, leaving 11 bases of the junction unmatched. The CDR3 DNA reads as TGTGCCAGCAGTCCTGTAGCGGGAGGGGTGTGGAATGAGCAGTTCTTC. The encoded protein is CASSPVAGGVWNEQFF.

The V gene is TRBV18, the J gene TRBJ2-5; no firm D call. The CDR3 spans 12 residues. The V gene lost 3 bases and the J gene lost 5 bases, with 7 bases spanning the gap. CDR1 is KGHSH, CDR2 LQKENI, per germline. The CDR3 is CASSPTRETQYF. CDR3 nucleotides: TGTGCCAGCTCACCCACGAGGGAGACCCAGTACTTC.

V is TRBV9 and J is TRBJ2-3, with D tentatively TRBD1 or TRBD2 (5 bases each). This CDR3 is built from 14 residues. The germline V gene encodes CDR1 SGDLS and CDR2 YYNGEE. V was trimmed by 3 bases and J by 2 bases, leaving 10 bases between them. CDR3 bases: TGTGCCAGCAGCGGAGGGGATTACACAGATACGCAGTATTTT. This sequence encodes CASSGGDYTDTQYF.

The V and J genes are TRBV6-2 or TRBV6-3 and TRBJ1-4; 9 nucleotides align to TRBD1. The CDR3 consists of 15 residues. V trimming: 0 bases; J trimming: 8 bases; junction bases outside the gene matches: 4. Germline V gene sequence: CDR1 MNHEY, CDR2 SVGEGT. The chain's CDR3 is CASSYSHRGPEKLFF. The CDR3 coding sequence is TGTGCCAGCAGTTACTCGCACAGGGGGCCGGAAAAACTGTTTTTT.

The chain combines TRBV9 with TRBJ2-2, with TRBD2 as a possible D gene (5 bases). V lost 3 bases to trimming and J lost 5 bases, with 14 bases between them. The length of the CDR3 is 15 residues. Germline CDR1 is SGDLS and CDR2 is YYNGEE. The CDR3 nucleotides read TGTGCCAGCAGCGGAGGGAGTTCGATAACCGGGGAGCTGTTTTTT. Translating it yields CASSGGSSITGELFF.

The CDR3, as DNA: TGCGCCAGCAGTTTTCCCGAGCGGGAGGAAAGTGAGACCCAGTACTTC. This gives the protein CASSFPEREESETQYF. The J gene is TRBJ2-5, the V gene TRBV5-1; 9 bases map to TRBD2. Germline lookup yields CDR1 SGHRS and CDR2 YFSETQ. There are 16 residues in the CDR3. J was trimmed by 5 bases and V by 5 bases; bases with no gene match: 13.

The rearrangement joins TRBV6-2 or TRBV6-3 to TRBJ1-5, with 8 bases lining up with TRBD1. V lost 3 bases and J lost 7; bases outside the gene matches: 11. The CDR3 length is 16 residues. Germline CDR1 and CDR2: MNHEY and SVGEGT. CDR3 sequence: CASSYPERTGQQPQHF. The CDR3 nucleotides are TGTGCCAGCAGTTATCCAGAAAGGACAGGGCAGCAGCCCCAGCATTTT.

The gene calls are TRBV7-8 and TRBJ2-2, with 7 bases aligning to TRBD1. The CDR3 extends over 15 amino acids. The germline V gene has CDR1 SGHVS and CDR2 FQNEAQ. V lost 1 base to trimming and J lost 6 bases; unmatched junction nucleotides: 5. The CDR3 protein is CASSLGQGSPGELFF. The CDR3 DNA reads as TGTGCCAGCAGCTTAGGACAGGGCAGTCCCGGGGAGCTGTTTTTT.

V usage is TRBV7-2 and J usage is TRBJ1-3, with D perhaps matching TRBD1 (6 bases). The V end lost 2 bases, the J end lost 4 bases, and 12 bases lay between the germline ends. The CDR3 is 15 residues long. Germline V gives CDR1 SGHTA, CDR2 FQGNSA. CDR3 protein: CASSLQSGDGNTIYF. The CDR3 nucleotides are TGTGCCAGCAGCTTACAGTCAGGGGACGGAAACACCATATATTTT.

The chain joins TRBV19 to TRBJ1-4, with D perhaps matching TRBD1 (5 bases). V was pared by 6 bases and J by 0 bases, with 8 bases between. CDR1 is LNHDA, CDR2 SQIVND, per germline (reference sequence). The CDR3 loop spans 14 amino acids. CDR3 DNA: TGTGCCAGTAGCAGACAGTCAACTAATGAAAAACTGTTTTTT. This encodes CASSRQSTNEKLFF.

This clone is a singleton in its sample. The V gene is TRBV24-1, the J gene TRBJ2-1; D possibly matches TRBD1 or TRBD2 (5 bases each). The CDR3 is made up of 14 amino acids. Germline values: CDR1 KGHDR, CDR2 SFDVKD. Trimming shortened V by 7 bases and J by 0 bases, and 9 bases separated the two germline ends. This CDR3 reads CATSPGTSYNEQFF. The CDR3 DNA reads TGTGCCACCAGCCCCGGGACCTCCTACAATGAGCAGTTCTTC.

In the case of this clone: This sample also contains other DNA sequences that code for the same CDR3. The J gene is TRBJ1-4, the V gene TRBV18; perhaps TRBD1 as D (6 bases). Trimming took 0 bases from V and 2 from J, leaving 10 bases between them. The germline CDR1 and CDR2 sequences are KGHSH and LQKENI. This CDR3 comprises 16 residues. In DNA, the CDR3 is TGTGCCAGCTCACCACCGGGGGGGGCGACTAATGAAAAACTGTTTTTT. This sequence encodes CASSPPGGATNEKLFF.

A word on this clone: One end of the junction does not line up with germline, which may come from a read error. The CDR3, as DNA: TGTGCTAGCAGCTCGTTGACAGGGTTGGGCACCGGGGAGCTGTTTTTT. Its translation: CASSSLTGLGTGELFF. The chain links TRBV7-7 to TRBJ2-2; 7 bases agree with TRBD1. This CDR3 has 16 residues. From germline, CDR1 is SSHAT and CDR2 FNYEAQ (reference sequence).

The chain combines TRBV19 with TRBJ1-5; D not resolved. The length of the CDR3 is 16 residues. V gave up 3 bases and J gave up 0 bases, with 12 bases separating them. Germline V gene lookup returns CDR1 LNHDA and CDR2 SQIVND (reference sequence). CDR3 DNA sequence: TGTGCCAGTAGTATCGTGACACAGTATAGCAATCAGCCCCAGCATTTT. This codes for CASSIVTQYSNQPQHF.

In DNA, the CDR3 is TGCAGTGCTATTGAAGGGGGCCGGGGAGATACGCAGTATTTT. Protein product: CSAIEGGRGDTQYF. The chain recombines TRBV20-1 with TRBJ2-3; 7 bases agree with TRBD1. The CDR3 loop spans 14 amino acids. Trimming took 4 bases from V and 5 from J; bases not matched to a gene: 9. Germline loops: CDR1 DFQATT, CDR2 SNEGSKA (reference sequence).